This TCR beta chain stems from a study of T cell changes during pregnancy in multiple sclerosis. This clone appeared a single time. After removal of 3 bases from V and 6 bases from J, the junction contained 5 bases not matched to a gene. Germline values: CDR1 SGDLS, CDR2 YYNGEE. The CDR3 loop spans 16 amino acids. This table comes from immunoSEQ multiplex PCR, and its TCRdb copy is limited to in-frame clones, with some not included. Among 55,000 to 75,000 clones listed, approximately 93% were seen once. Sample: CD8+ T cells from peripheral blood mononuclear cells, taken in the second trimester of pregnancy. The V and J genes are TRBV9 and TRBJ2-1, with 14 bases that match TRBD2. The sequence was collected from a female donor with multiple sclerosis, enrolled in a pregnancy study. The CDR3 region is CASSGEGLAGGNEQFF. CDR3 DNA: TGTGCCAGCAGCGGAGAAGGACTAGCGGGGGGCAATGAGCAGTTCTTC.